The 10 T cell receptor beta chains reported below all come from one sample, sequenced in a study of spatial heterogeneity in lung cancer. Documented time point: blood at routine non-recurrence follow-up after resection. Sequencing covered unsorted whole RNA taken from tumor, nontumor lung or frozen PBMC. One entry per CDR3 protein, called by TCRdb with MiXCR from the 5' RACE reads. The data hold about 120,000 distinct CDR3 sequences, with more than 10% observed a single time. Sequencing used PBMCs, obtained at follow-up. The receptors here all came from a male donor with early-stage non-small cell lung cancer.

This clonotype was seen many times. The rearrangement joins TRBV29-1 to TRBJ2-2, with 7 nucleotides matching TRBD2. Germline V lookup: CDR1 SQVTM, CDR2 ANQGSEA. CDR3 length: 16 residues. Trimming cost V 6 bases and J 4 bases; bases outside gene matches: 14. This CDR3 reads CSVLPVSGRGTGELFF. The DNA of the CDR3 is TGCAGCGTCCTACCAGTATCAGGGAGGGGCACCGGGGAGCTGTTTTTT.

In its sample, this clonotype was seen many times. The chain employs TRBV6-5 and TRBJ1-2; D might be TRBD1 (5 bases). The germline CDR1 and CDR2 sequences are MNHEY and SVGAGI. There are 13 residues in the CDR3. Between the trimmed V and J ends, which lost 5 bases and 4 bases, there was a span of 11 bases. The CDR3 here is CASSTGGLYGYTF. The CDR3 nucleotides are TGTGCCAGCAGTACTGGGGGACTCTATGGCTACACCTTC.

This clonotype has a count of ten or more. The V call is TRBV5-6, the J call TRBJ1-6, with D possibly TRBD1 on 6 matching bases. Germline CDR1 is SGHDT and CDR2 is YYEEEE. This CDR3 has 14 amino acids. V dropped 2 bases and J dropped 10 bases, with 13 bases sitting between them. The CDR3 region has the DNA TGTGCCAGCAGCTTTACAGGGTTGGAGTCACCCCTCCACTTT. Protein product: CASSFTGLESPLHF.

The chain links TRBV14 to TRBJ1-1, with D unclear. The CDR3 loop spans 15 amino acids. Trimming took 3 bases from V and 1 from J, leaving 12 bases between them. The germline CDR1 and CDR2 sequences are SGHDN and FVKESK. CDR3: CASSHSGSPNTEAFF. In DNA form, the CDR3 reads TGTGCCAGCAGCCATTCCGGCTCCCCGAACACTGAAGCTTTCTTT.

The rearrangement uses TRBV5-6 and TRBJ2-7; no clear D. The CDR3 loop spans 13 amino acids. Trimming took 5 bases from V and 0 from J, leaving 9 bases between them. Germline V CDR1 and CDR2: SGHDT, YYEEEE. The CDR3 DNA reads TGTGCCAGCAGTCCACGGAGCTCCTACGAGCAGTACTTC. Its protein product is CASSPRSSYEQYF.

This clonotype turned up a few times. This chain joins TRBV28 and TRBJ2-4, with a tentative D call TRBD1 (5 bases). This CDR3 spans 15 amino acids. V was cut by 3 bases and J by 5 bases, with 14 bases left in between. CDR1 MDHEN and CDR2 SYDVKM come from the germline V gene. The CDR3 nucleotides read TGTGCCAGCAGTTTCGTTAGGGGTGGGCAAAACATTCAGTACTTC. It yields the protein CASSFVRGGQNIQYF. The full variable domain, in which reference TRBV28 and TRBJ2-4 provide the parts outside the CDR3, is DVKVTQSSRYLVKRTGEKVFLECVQDMDHENMFWYRQDPGLGLRLIYFSYDVKMKEKGDIPEGYSVSREKKERFSLILESASTNQTSMYLCASSFVRGGQNIQYFGAGTRLSVL.

This clonotype was observed many times. This chain uses TRBV20-1 with TRBJ2-6; TRBD1 agrees at 7 bases. In germline, CDR1 is DFQATT, CDR2 SNEGSKA (reference sequence). There are 17 residues in the CDR3. Trimming at V came to 1 base and at J to 2 bases, leaving 8 bases not matched to a gene. In DNA form, the CDR3 reads TGCAGTGCTAGAGTTCTGACAGGGATGACTGGGGCCAACGTCCTGACTTTC. Its translation is CSARVLTGMTGANVLTF.

This clonotype was recorded many times. The chain carries TRBV5-1 and TRBJ2-5; 10 nucleotides match TRBD2. The CDR3 is 15 amino acids. With 1 base clipped from V and 2 bases from J, the junction kept 2 bases outside the gene matches. Germline assignment: CDR1 SGHRS and CDR2 YFSETQ. The CDR3 nucleotides read TGCGCCAGCAGCTTGATAGCGGGGGGACAAGAGACCCAGTACTTC. Protein sequence: CASSLIAGGQETQYF.

The gene calls are TRBV5-1 and TRBJ2-7; TRBD1 agrees at 7 bases. V was clipped by 1 base and J by 2 bases; unmatched bases: 9. The germline V gene has CDR1 SGHRS and CDR2 YFSETQ. The CDR3 contains 16 residues. CDR3 amino acids: CASSLRDRPPPYEQYF. The CDR3 DNA reads TGCGCCAGCAGCTTGCGGGACAGACCCCCACCCTACGAGCAGTACTTC.

With regard to this clonotype: This may be a read error, as it is one base from a much larger clone. The CDR3 loop is CASNLGLAGRADTQYF. In DNA, the CDR3 is TGTGCCAGCAACTTGGGACTAGCGGGGAGAGCAGATACGCAGTATTTT. The rearrangement uses TRBV5-8 and TRBJ2-3, with TRBD2 identical over 13 bases. Germline CDR1 SGHTS, CDR2 YDEGEE. The CDR3 length is 16 residues.